In its sample, the clone carrying this T cell receptor (beta chain) was seen many times. A unique molecular identifier was carried by every single TCR cDNA molecule. TCRdb itself ran the 5' RACE reads through MiXCR, one entry per CDR3 protein. This sample has 20,000 to 25,000 distinct CDR3 sequences, with 3.5% to 5% found just once. This CDR3 has 13 residues. Germline V gene data show CDR1 as SNHLY and CDR2 as FYNNEI. V was trimmed by 8 bases and J by 10 bases, leaving 20 bases between them. Documented time point: sample taken at primary tumor resection. The authors sequenced whole RNA from tumor, nontumor lung or frozen PBMC without sorting. The donor group consisted of around 70 patients who had untreated, early-stage non-small cell lung cancer. This entry comes from a study of spatial heterogeneity in lung cancer. Study context: Detected sequences consistently included more beta-chain ones than alpha-chain ones.

The material sequenced was PBMCs, taken at surgery. The clonotype comes from a male donor with early-stage non-small cell lung cancer. This chain joins TRBV2 and TRBJ1-1, with D unclear. In DNA, the CDR3 is TGTGCCAGCCCCACAACTTCAGCAACGGGAGCTTTCTTT. It translates to CASPTTSATGAFF.